This T cell receptor (beta chain) appears in the sequencing data of a study of blood T cells in healthy people across ages (dated by TCRdb to 2013 to 2016). Notes on the research overall: In model experiments, template switching captured about one uniquely barcoded TCR beta cDNA molecule for every two T cells. To avoid experimental bias, donors of different ages were randomly spread across the sequencing lanes. Two additional independent replicas of 1 million unique cDNA reads from the same blood draw were analyzed for two donors (one aged 18 to 29 and one aged 80 or older). Four age groups were formed from the donors: young (average approximately 15 years), middle-aged (less than 40), aged (approximately 60) and long-lived (around 82). Using deep sequencing normalized with unique cDNA molecular identifiers, the study measured how TCR beta repertoire diversity changes with age. Summary of the overall study and its limitations: Bulk unsorted PBMC profiling prevented conclusive comparison of naive and antigen-experienced compartments. As age increased, observed TCR beta diversity per million T cells dropped in a roughly linear way, and a significant reduction was already evident by age roughly 40. Estimates of total diversity based on one million sequenced T cells were regarded as lower bounds and as underestimates. Because donor CMV infection status was unknown, age-related changes in expanded clonotypes were potentially confounded. There was a strong correlation between observed TCR beta diversity and the percentage of naive T cells measured by flow cytometry. The long-lived group showed more naive CD4+ T cells, fewer expanded clones and increased TCR diversity than the aged group, suggesting age selection.

Library preparation was by 5' RACE. Instrument used: Illumina HiSeq 2500. A second roughly 7 to 12 cycle PCR used a sample-barcoded 5' primer and a J-beta primer mix. A unique molecular identifier was introduced onto each TCR beta cDNA molecule by a template-switch 5' adaptor carrying 12 random nucleotides. At least 2.5 million CDR3-containing paired-end reads were obtained from each sample. First-strand cDNA was synthesized from all RNA with the Mint cDNA synthesis kit, primed by a TRBC-specific oligonucleotide. All cDNA was treated with uracil-DNA glycosylase and then went through a first 18-cycle PCR with the universal primers M1SS and BC2_uni_R. From the authors' description of their analysis: For normalization, 1 million high-quality reads were randomly selected from each sample, with every read carrying a distinct molecular identifier. Instead of being binned into consensus sequences, reads with shared molecular identifiers were discarded. CDR3 identification, clonotype clustering and error correction used MiTCR with a Q25 quality threshold and the strictest error-elimination algorithm. A nonparametric unseen species model with Euler transformation was used to estimate a lower bound on total TCR beta diversity. TCRdb applied fastp at Q25 and MiXCR to the public reads, then kept only in-frame beta chains. For every CDR3 protein sequence, its rows merge into one entry that carries the most common genes and DNA. TCRdb, not the authors, supplied the V and J calls. The sample table records approximately 800,000 distinct CDR3 sequences; approximately 53% of these occur just once. The top ten clonotypes cover approximately 40% of the sample.

The germline V gene (reference sequence) gives CDR1 as MNHNY and CDR2 as SVGAGI. The V and J ends are trimmed by 3 bases and 4 bases, leaving 13 bases between them. The CDR3 numbers 15 residues from cysteine through phenylalanine. Just CDR3 DNA is preserved here, 45 bases in frame from base 1. The donors were a few dozen Caucasian individuals from Russia, aged roughly 6 to 90 years, who were systemically healthy. Each donor gave ten milliliters of peripheral blood, collected into EDTA-treated Vacutainer tubes. Ficoll-Paque density-gradient centrifugation was used to isolate PBMCs, with at least 7 million per sample. Total RNA was extracted from PBMCs with Trizol reagent, with at least 5.5 micrograms obtained per sample. Naive CD45RAhigh/CD27high T cell percentages were measured by flow cytometry on a PBMC aliquot from every donor. About this clonotype: Its antigen is still unknown. No clone much larger than this one lies a single base away; base qualities are absent.

This clonotype was sampled from an older man in good health. The rearrangement combines TRBV6-6 with TRBJ1-5, and TRBD1 may be the D gene, going by 5 matching bases. The sequencing sample was made of blood. The nucleotides are TGTGCCAGCAGTTATAAGGCATGGGGGAATCAGCCCCAGCATTTT. It translates to CASSYKAWGNQPQHF.